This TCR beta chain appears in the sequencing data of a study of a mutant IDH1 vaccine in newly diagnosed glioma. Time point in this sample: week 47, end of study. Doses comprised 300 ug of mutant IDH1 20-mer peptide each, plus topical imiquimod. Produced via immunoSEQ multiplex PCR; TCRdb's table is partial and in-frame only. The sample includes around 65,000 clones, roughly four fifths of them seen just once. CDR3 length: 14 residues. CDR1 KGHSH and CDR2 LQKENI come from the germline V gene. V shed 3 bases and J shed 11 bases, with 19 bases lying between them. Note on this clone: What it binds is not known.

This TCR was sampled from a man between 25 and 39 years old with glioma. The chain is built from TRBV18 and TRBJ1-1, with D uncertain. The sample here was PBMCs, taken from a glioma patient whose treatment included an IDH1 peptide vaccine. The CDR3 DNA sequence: TGTGCCAGCTCACCTTTTAAGGGAAACAATGGGGCTTTCTTT. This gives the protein CASSPFKGNNGAFF.